This T cell receptor beta chain is from a study of T cells in Graves' hyperthyroidism and ophthalmopathy. Background on the study: Prior to any treatment, at the point of initial diagnosis, peripheral blood was collected.

Amplified TCR beta CDR3 regions came from RNA transcripts. First-round RT-PCR with HTBI primers amplified the TCR CDR3 region. TCRdb passed the multiplex PCR reads through MiXCR, listing each CDR3 protein once. This sample carries about 480,000 distinct CDR3 sequences, approximately 22% of them seen once, and the ten largest clones take about 49%. Germline V gene data show CDR1 as KGHSH and CDR2 as LQKENI. The CDR3 is 13 residues long. V was cut by 5 bases and J by 2 bases, with 10 bases left in between. The study excluded patients with uncontrolled infection, other autoimmune disease, pregnancy or lactation.

The TCR originated in a woman aged 70 to 79 with Graves' ophthalmopathy. Sequencing input: blood. This chain uses TRBV18 with TRBJ2-7; D uncertain. The CDR3 DNA reads TGTGCCAGCTCAGCACAAAAAGCCTACGAGCAGTACTTC. This gives the protein CASSAQKAYEQYF.